The subject of this entry is one TCR beta chain. Its antigen is undetermined. The sample belongs to a study of shared clonotypes between healthy human individuals. Looked up from germline, CDR1 is MNHEY and CDR2 is SVGAGI. Trimming removed 4 bases at V and 4 bases at J, with 7 bases between. The CDR3 totals 12 residues. Study conclusions and caveats: Limitation of the genetic and exposure-history diversity represented came from the few donors.

Every donor, a Caucasian adult, lived in Nashville, Tennessee. TCRdb's copy holds only in-frame clones and misses some; the assay was immunoSEQ multiplex PCR. The repertoire holds roughly 2.6 million clones, 85% to 95% seen once, with under 0.15% in the top ten. The TCR sequence derives from a man between 18 and 35 years old in good health. Source material: naive CD4+ T cells sorted from blood. Subset given: CD45RA+ positively selected. The chain has TRBV6-5 and TRBJ2-5; D ambiguous. CDR3 residues: CASSSRVETQYF. CDR3 coding DNA: TGTGCCAGCAGTTCCCGGGTAGAGACCCAGTACTTC.